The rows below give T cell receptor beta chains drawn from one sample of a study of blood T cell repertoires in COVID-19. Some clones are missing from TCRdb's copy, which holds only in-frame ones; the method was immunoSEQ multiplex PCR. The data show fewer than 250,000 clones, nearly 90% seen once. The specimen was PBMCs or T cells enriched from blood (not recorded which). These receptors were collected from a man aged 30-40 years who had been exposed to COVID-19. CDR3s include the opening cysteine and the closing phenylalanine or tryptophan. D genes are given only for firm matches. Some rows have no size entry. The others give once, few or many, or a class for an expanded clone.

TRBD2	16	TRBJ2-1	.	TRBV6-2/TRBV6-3	TGTGCCAGCAGTTACTCGATCCAGCGGGGGTTCAATGAGCAGTTCTTC	CASSYSIQRGFNEQFF
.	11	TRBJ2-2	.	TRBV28	TGTGCCAGCAGCGCCCTAGGGGAGCTGTTTTTT	CASSALGELFF
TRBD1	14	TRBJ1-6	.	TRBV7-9	TGTGCCAGCAGTTCTACGGACAGGCGAAGACCCCTCCACTTT	CASSSTDRRRPLHF
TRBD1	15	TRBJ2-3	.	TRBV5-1	TGCGCCAGCAGACCGCCAGGGGGTAGCACAGATACGCAGTATTTT	CASRPPGGSTDTQYF
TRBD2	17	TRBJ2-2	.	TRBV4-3	TGCGCCAGCAGCGATGGACTAGCGGCGCGGAACACCGGGGAGCTGTTTTTT	CASSDGLAARNTGELFF
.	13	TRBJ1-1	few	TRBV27	TGTGCCAGCAGTTTACAGGTGAACACTGAAGCTTTCTTT	CASSLQVNTEAFF
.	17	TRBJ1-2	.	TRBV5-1	TGCGCCAGCAGCCCCCACTATACTGACAGCTTATTCTATGGCTACACCTTC	CASSPHYTDSLFYGYTF
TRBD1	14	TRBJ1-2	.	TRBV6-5	TGTGCCAGCAGTCGGGACAGGGTCGACTATGGCTACACCTTC	CASSRDRVDYGYTF
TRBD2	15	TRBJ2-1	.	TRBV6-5	TGTGCCAGCAGTTACCCCGGGACTAGGAACAATGAGCAGTTCTTC	CASSYPGTRNNEQFF
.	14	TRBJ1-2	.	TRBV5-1	TGCGCCAGCAGCTTACCCGCAGGACTGGGTGGCTACACCTTC	CASSLPAGLGGYTF
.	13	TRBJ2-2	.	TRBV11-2	TGTGCCAGCAGCTTAAAAAGCTCCGGGGAGCTGTTTTTT	CASSLKSSGELFF
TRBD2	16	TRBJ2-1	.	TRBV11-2	TGTGCCAGCAGTTTAGCGGGGGGGTCCTCCCCCAATGAGCAGTTCTTC	CASSLAGGSSPNEQFF
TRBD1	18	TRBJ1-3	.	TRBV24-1	TGTGCCACCAGTGATCTGCGGGATACCAGGGGGCTTGGAAACACCATATATTTT	CATSDLRDTRGLGNTIYF
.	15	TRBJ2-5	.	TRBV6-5	TGTGCCAGCACCAAACGGGCCAGGGGAAGCGAGACCCAGTACTTC	CASTKRARGSETQYF
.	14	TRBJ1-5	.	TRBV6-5	TGTGCCAGTTTATCCGGACTGACCAATCAGCCCCAGCATTTT	CASLSGLTNQPQHF
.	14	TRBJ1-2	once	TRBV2	TGTGCCAGCAGTGAAGCCAGGGAAGGCTATGGCTACACCTTC	CASSEAREGYGYTF
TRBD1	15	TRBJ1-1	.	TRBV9	TGTGCCAGCACTCCGACAGGGGGCATTAACACTGAAGCTTTCTTT	CASTPTGGINTEAFF
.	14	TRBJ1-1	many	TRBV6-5	TGTGCCAGCAGAATGGACAGATTGAATACTGAAGCTTTCTTT	CASRMDRLNTEAFF
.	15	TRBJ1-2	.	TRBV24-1	TGTGCCACCAGTGACACCATACAGAGAGTCTATGGCTACACCTTC	CATSDTIQRVYGYTF
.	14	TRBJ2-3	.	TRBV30	TGTGCCTGGCGTTCACCGGGGTCCACAGATACGCAGTATTTT	CAWRSPGSTDTQYF
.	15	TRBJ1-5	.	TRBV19	TGTGCCAGTAGTATAAAAGGGGGACCCAATCAGCCCCAGCATTTT	CASSIKGGPNQPQHF
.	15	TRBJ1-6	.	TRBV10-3	TGTGCCATCAGTGAACGGGTGATTTTTAATTCACCCCTCCACTTT	CAISERVIFNSPLHF
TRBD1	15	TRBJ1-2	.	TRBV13	TGTGCCAGCAGCTTAACCGGGACAGGGGACTATGGCTACACCTTC	CASSLTGTGDYGYTF
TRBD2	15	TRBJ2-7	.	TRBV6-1	TGTGCCAGCAGTGACAATTTAGCGGGGGGGAACGAGCAGTACTTC	CASSDNLAGGNEQYF
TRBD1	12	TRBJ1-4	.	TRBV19	TGTGCCAGTAGCCCAGGGGGTGAAAAACTGTTTTTT	CASSPGGEKLFF
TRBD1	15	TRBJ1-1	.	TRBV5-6	TGTGCCAGCAGCTTGGGCAGGGGGTATGGGACTGAAGCTTTCTTT	CASSLGRGYGTEAFF
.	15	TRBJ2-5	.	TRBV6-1	TGTGCCAGCAGTGAAGGGTCGGGGGTCACAGAGACCCAGTACTTC	CASSEGSGVTETQYF
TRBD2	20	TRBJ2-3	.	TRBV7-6	TGTGCCAGCAGCCTACCTATGGCTAGCGGGGGTGGTTGGGGCACAGATACGCAGTATTTT	CASSLPMASGGGWGTDTQYF
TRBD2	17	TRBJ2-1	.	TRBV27	TGTGCCAGCAGACGTAGCGGGGGGGGATACGGGTACAATGAGCAGTTCTTC	CASRRSGGGYGYNEQFF
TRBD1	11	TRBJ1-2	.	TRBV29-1	TGCAGCGTTCGACAGGGAAACGGCTACACCTTC	CSVRQGNGYTF
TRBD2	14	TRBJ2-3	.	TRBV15	TGTGCCACCCGGCAGCGGGGAGGTTCAGATACGCAGTATTTT	CATRQRGGSDTQYF